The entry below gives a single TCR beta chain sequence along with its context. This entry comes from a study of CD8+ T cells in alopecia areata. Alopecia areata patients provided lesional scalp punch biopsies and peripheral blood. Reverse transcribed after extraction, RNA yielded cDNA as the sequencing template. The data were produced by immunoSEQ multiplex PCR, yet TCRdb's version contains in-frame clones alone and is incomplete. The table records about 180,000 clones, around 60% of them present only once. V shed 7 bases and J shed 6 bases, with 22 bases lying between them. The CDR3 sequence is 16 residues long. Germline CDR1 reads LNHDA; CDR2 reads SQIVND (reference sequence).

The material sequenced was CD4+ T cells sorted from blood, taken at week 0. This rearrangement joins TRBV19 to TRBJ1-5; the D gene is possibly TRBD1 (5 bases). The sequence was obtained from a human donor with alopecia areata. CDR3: CASNYGDRQTIQPQHF. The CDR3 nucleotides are TGTGCCAGTAACTACGGGGACCGACAGACAATTCAGCCCCAGCATTTT.